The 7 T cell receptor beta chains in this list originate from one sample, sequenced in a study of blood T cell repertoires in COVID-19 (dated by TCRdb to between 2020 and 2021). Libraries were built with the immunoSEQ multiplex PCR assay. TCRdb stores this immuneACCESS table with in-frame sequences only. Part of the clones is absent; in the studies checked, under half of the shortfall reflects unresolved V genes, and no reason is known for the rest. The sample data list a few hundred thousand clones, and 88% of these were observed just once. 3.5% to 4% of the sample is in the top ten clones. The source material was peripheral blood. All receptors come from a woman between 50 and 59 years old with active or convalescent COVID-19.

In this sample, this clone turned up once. This CDR3 is CASSEEGAYSPLHF. CDR3 bases: TGTGCCAGCAGTGAAGAGGGGGCATATTCACCCCTCCACTTT. The chain carries TRBV2 and TRBJ1-6; TRBD1 matches 7 bases. V gave up 1 base and J gave up 8 bases; unmatched junction bases: 2. This CDR3 is 14 amino acids long. CDR1 is SNHLY and CDR2 is FYNNEI in the germline V gene.

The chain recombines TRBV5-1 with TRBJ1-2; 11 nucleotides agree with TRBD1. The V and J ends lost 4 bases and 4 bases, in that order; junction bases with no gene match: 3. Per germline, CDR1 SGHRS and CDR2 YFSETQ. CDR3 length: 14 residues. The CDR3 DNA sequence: TGCGCCAGCAGCCCGGGACAGGGGGTCTATGGCTACACCTTC. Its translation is CASSPGQGVYGYTF.

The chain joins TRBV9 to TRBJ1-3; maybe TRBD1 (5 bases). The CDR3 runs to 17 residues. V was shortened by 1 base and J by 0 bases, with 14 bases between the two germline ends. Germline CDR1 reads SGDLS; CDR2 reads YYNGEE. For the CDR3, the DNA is TGTGCCAGCAGCGTATATACAGGAACCCTCTCTGGAAACACCATATATTTT. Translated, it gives CASSVYTGTLSGNTIYF.

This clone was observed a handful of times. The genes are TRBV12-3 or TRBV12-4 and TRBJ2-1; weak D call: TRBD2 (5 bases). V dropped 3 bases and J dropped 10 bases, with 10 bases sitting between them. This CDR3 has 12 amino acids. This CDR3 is CASSFPGEEQFF. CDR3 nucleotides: TGTGCCAGCAGTTTCCCCGGGGAAGAGCAGTTCTTC.

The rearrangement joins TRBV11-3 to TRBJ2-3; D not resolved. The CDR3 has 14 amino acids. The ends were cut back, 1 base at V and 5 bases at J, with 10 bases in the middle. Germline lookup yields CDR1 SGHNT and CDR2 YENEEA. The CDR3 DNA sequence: TGTGCCAGCAGCTTAGGCGGAGACGAAGATACGCAGTATTTT. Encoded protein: CASSLGGDEDTQYF.

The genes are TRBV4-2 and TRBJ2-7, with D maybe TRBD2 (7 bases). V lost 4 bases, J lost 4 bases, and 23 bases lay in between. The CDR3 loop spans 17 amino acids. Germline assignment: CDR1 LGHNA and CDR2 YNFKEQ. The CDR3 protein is CASSPGGMRGPAYEQYF. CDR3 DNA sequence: TGTGCCAGCAGCCCGGGCGGGATGCGGGGGCCAGCATACGAGCAGTACTTC.

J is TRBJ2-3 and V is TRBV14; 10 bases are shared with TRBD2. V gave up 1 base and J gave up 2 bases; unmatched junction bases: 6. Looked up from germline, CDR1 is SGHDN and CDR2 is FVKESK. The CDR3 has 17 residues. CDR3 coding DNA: TGTGCCAGCAGCCAAGGTAGGCTAGCGGGGGCCACAGATACGCAGTATTTT. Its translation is CASSQGRLAGATDTQYF.